This T cell receptor (beta chain) was profiled in a study of blood T cell repertoires in COVID-19. Study-level background: Collection of acute and convalescent COVID-19 samples took place in the United States, Italy and Spain. PBMCs, B-cell-depleted T cells, or T cells were the source of the cDNA or gDNA that made up the material.

In the original workflow: Amplified reference gene primers provided the basis for estimating nucleated cell counts. Clones were read by immunoSEQ multiplex PCR, and TCRdb kept only the in-frame ones, dropping some. The V and J calls and the clone size are those of that table, but D and trimming were determined from the DNA. This sample yields 65,000 to 90,000 clones, of which almost 85% are seen a single time; under 11% belongs to the top ten. The V gene end was trimmed by 5 bases and the J gene end by 7 bases; junction bases not matched to a gene: 7. Per the germline V gene, CDR1 is SGHTA and CDR2 is FQGNSA. This CDR3 has 14 amino acids.

The receptor was isolated from a man in his fifties or sixties with acute or convalescent COVID-19. Sequenced sample: peripheral blood. The rearrangement joins TRBV7-2 to TRBJ1-5, with 8 bases fitting TRBD1. The CDR3 loop reads CASSVLGQGQPQHF. The CDR3 DNA reads as TGTGCCAGCAGCGTCCTCGGACAGGGACAGCCCCAGCATTTT.